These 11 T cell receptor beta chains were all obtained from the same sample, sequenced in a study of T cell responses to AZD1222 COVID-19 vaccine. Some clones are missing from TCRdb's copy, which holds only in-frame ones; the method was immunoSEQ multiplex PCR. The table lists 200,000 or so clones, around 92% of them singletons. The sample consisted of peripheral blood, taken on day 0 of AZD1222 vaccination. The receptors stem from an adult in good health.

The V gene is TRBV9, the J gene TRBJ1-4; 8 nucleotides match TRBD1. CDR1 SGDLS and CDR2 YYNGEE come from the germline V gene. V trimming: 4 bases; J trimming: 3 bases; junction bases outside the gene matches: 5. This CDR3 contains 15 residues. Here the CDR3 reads CASSQQGQANEKLFF. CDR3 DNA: TGTGCCAGCAGCCAGCAGGGACAGGCTAATGAAAAACTGTTTTTT.

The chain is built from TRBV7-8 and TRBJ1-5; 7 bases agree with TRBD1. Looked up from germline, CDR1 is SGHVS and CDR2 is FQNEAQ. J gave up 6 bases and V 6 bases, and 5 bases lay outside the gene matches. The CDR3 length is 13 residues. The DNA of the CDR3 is TGTGCCAGCAGTTTTAGGGGGCCTCAGCCCCAGCATTTT. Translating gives CASSFRGPQPQHF.

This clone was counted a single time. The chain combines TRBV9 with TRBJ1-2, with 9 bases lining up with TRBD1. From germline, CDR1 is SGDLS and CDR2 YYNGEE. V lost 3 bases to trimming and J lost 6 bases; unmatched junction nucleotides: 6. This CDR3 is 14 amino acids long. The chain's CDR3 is CASSAWDREDGYTF. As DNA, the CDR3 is TGTGCCAGCAGCGCCTGGGACAGGGAGGATGGCTACACCTTC.

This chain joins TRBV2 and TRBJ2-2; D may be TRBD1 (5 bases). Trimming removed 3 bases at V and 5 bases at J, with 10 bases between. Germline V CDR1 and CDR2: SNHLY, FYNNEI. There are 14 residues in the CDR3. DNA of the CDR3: TGTGCCAGCAGTGACAGGACAAAAACCGGGGAGCTGTTTTTT. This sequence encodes CASSDRTKTGELFF.

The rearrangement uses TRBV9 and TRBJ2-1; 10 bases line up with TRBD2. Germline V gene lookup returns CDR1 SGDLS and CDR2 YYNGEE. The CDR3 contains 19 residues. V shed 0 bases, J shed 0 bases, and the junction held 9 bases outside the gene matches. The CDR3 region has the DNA TGTGCCAGCAGCGTAGGTCCGGGACTAGCGAAGAGCTCCTACAATGAGCAGTTCTTC. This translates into CASSVGPGLAKSSYNEQFF.

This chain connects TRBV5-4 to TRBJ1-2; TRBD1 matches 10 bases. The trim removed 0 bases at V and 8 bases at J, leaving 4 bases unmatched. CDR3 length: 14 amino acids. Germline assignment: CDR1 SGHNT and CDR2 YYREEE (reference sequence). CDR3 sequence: CASSLARTGGGYTF. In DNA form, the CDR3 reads TGTGCCAGCAGCTTGGCCCGGACAGGGGGGGGCTACACCTTC. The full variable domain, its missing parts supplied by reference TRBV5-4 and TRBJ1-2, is ETGVTQSPTHLIKTRGQQVTLRCSSQSGHNTVSWYQQALGQGPQFIFQYYREEENGRGNFPPRFSGLQFPNYSSELNVNALELDDSALYLCASSLARTGGGYTFGSGTRLTVV.

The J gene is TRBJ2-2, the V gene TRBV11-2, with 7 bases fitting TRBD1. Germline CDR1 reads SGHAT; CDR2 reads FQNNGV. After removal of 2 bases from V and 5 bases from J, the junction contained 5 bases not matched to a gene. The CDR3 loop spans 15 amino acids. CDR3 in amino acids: CASSLFRGSTGELFF. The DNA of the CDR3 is TGTGCCAGCAGCTTATTCAGGGGGAGTACCGGGGAGCTGTTTTTT. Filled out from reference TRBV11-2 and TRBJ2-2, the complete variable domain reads EAGVAQSPRYKIIEKRQSVAFWCNPISGHATLYWYQQILGQGPKLLIQFQNNGVVDDSQLPKDRFSAERLKGVDSTLKIQPAKLEDSAVYLCASSLFRGSTGELFFGEGSRLTVL.

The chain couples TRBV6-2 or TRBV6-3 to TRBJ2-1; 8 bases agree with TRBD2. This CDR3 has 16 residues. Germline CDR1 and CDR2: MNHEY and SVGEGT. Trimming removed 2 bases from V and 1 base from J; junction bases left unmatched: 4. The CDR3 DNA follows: TGTGCCAGCAGTTACACACTAGCGGCTTCCTACAATGAGCAGTTCTTC. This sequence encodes CASSYTLAASYNEQFF.

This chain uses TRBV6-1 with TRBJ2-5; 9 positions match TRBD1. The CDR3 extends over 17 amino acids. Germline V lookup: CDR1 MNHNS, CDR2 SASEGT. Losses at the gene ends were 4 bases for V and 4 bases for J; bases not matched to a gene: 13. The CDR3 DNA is TGTGCCAGCAGTGGCAGACAGGGGGTAGGGGTTAGAGAGACCCAGTACTTC. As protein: CASSGRQGVGVRETQYF.

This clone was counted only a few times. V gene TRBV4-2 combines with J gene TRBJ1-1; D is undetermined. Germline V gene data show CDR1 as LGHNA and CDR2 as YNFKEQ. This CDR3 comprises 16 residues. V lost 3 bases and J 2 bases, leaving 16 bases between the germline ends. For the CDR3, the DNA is TGTGCCAGCAGCCAGATGGGTAGGTTAACTAACACTGAAGCTTTCTTT. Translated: CASSQMGRLTNTEAFF.

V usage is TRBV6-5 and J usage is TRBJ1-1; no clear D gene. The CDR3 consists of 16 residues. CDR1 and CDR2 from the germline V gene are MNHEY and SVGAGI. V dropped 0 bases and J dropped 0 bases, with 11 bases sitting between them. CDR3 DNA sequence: TGTGCCAGCAGTTACTCGTGGGAGTTGCTGAACACTGAAGCTTTCTTT. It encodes CASSYSWELLNTEAFF.